This record looks at one T cell receptor beta chain sequence and its context. The CDR3 extends over 16 amino acids. V was clipped by 3 bases and J by 2 bases, with 14 bases between them. Germline assignment: CDR1 LNHDA and CDR2 SQIVND (reference sequence). The record originates from a study of blood T cell repertoires in COVID-19. Study-wide context: Nucleic acid was either cDNA or gDNA, and it came from T cells, B-cell-depleted T cells, or PBMCs.

Clones were sequenced by immunoSEQ multiplex PCR, and TCRdb holds only the in-frame ones, with some missing. The sample yields 65,000 to 90,000 clones, around nine tenths seen once. Sequenced material: peripheral blood. The clonotype was recovered from a human donor in a cohort sampled during active COVID-19. The J gene is TRBJ1-5, the V gene TRBV19; the D is unclear. DNA for the CDR3: TGTGCCAGTAGTATCTCCCCTGGTGAGGGCAATCAGCCCCAGCATTTT. This gives the protein CASSISPGEGNQPQHF.